The present T cell receptor (beta chain) was sequenced within a study of cytomegalovirus exposure and HLA in healthy donors. This clone was seen more than once but under ten times. Its cognate antigen is unknown. The study ran its PCR with 60 Vbeta and 13 Jbeta primers. Sequencing was performed with immunoSEQ multiplex PCR; in TCRdb, only in-frame clones are kept and a portion is missing. The sample contains some 180,000 clones, 8.5% to 10% of which appear only once. Notes on the study in general: In vitro, a few CMV-associated chains proved specific for CMV antigens. Within the data, a cluster of highly shared sequence variants was likely a sequencing artifact. Later, an analysis showed that TCR beta chains associated with HLA were more clonally expanded than others that were equally common.

Sequenced sample: PBMCs. This sequence was found in a woman in her twenties or thirties in good health and CMV-seropositive.

CDR3 region: CASSEGGQETQYF. The DNA of the CDR3 is TGTGCCAGCAGTGAGGGGGGGCAAGAGACCCAGTACTTC. The chain carries TRBV2 and TRBJ2-5; the match to TRBD2 covers 7 bases. CDR1 is SNHLY and CDR2 is FYNNEI in the germline V gene. CDR3 length equals 13 residues. V shed 3 bases, J shed 2 bases, and the junction held 0 bases outside the gene matches. The full variable domain, its missing parts supplied by reference TRBV2 and TRBJ2-5, is EPEVTQTPSHQVTQMGQEVILRCVPISNHLYFYWYRQILGQKVEFLVSFYNNEISEKSEIFDDQFSVERPDGSNFTLKIRSTKLEDSAMYFCASSEGGQETQYFGPGTRLLVL.